This is a list of T cell receptor beta chains from one sample in a study of T-cell memory formation after mild COVID-19. TCRdb passed the 5' RACE reads through MiXCR, listing each CDR3 protein once. The sample has around 150,000 distinct CDR3 sequences, roughly 15% seen once. Sequenced input: PBMCs or a T cell subset sorted from them (not recorded which). The receptors originated from an adult woman who had mild COVID-19 (a few samples of this study predate the infection). Cell type and time point are not known. Both conserved end residues are part of each CDR3. A D gene is named only where the DNA matches it firmly.

>TRBJ2-4|TRBV7-6|NA
CASSPRTGVAKNIQYF
>TRBJ2-1|TRBV7-2|NA
CASSLDKLVEQFF
>TRBJ2-7|TRBV5-4|NA
CASSRGLAASYEQYF
>TRBJ2-3|TRBV4-3|TRBD2
CASSQDLREGLTDTQYF
>TRBJ2-2|TRBV7-9|NA
CASSRTDITGELFF
>TRBJ2-5|TRBV7-9|NA
CASRPPPGRPNQETQYF
>TRBJ1-4|TRBV6-6|NA
CASNQGGNEKLFF
>TRBJ2-2|TRBV19|NA
CASSMLGGELFF
>TRBJ2-5|TRBV4-2|TRBD2
CASSQMTSGGGETQYF
>TRBJ2-7|TRBV9|TRBD1
CASSAGGTRYEQYF
>TRBJ2-2|TRBV12-5|NA
CASGLGDTNTGELFF
>TRBJ2-3|TRBV18|NA
CASSPAVRTDTQYF
>TRBJ2-1|TRBV7-9|NA
CASSPTSLQRYNEQFF
>TRBJ2-7|TRBV15|NA
CATSSRGDEQYF
>TRBJ1-1|TRBV24-1|TRBD1
CATSGGQLGWTEAFF
>TRBJ1-2|TRBV6-5|NA
CASSGHLAGPDGYTF
>TRBJ1-2|TRBV24-1|NA
CATSDFDQSGYTF
>TRBJ2-1|TRBV11-2|TRBD2
CASSKQTGTRPGEQFF
>TRBJ2-7|TRBV24-1|NA
CATSDGLAYEQYF
>TRBJ2-7|TRBV7-9|TRBD1
CASSPPFRDRGNEQYF
>TRBJ2-1|TRBV7-9|NA
CASSYLLGYEQFF
>TRBJ2-7|TRBV2|NA
CASRPRVGGAYEQYF
>TRBJ1-1|TRBV19|NA
CASSIASQGWTEAFF
>TRBJ2-7|TRBV4-1|TRBD2
CASSSRGGSGGSYEQYF
>TRBJ2-1|TRBV20-1|NA
CSARVIHEQFF
>TRBJ2-5|TRBV6-6|NA
CASSYPGEIYGTQYF
>TRBJ2-1|TRBV19|NA
CATISPGGPRNEQFF
>TRBJ2-1|TRBV5-1|NA
CASRFTYNEQFF
>TRBJ2-2|TRBV29-1|NA
CSVAQVDTGELFF
>TRBJ2-3|TRBV2|NA
CASSEPERAYTDTQYF
>TRBJ1-2|TRBV20-1|TRBD1
CSARDTAGTALSHYGYTF
>TRBJ2-1|TRBV13|NA
CASSQTIGQCFF
>TRBJ2-2|TRBV24-1|NA
CATSVRENTGELFF
>TRBJ2-1|TRBV5-1|NA
CASSLLVAASYNEQFF
>TRBJ1-6|TRBV7-9|NA
CASSLDVRVRSPLHF
>TRBJ2-3|TRBV29-1|TRBD2
CSVVRISGGFSTDTQYF
>TRBJ2-1|TRBV4-3|NA
CASSQIRVGLYNEQFF
>TRBJ2-3|TRBV9|TRBD1
CASSAGQGARDTQYF
>TRBJ1-2|TRBV4-1|NA
CASSRRDGTYTYGYTF
>TRBJ2-3|TRBV7-2|TRBD2
CASSLDLAGMGGTDTQYF
>TRBJ2-3|TRBV3-1|NA
CASSQSRPDTQYF
>TRBJ2-5|TRBV12-3/TRBV12-4|TRBD2
CASSFSSGEETQYF
>TRBJ2-1|TRBV12-3/TRBV12-4|TRBD2
CASRPGTSGHNEQFF
>TRBJ2-3|TRBV5-1|NA
CASSSSRATDTQYF
>TRBJ2-2|TRBV6-5|TRBD2
CASSYTGTRGAGELFF
>TRBJ2-1|TRBV12-3/TRBV12-4|NA
CASSLKEQFF
>TRBJ2-5|TRBV5-1|NA
CASSLHGQQNIQETQYF
>TRBJ2-1|TRBV18|NA
CASSPQVIYNEQFF
>TRBJ2-1|TRBV6-2/TRBV6-3|NA
CASRAPGRDYNEQFF
>TRBJ1-3|TRBV9|NA
CASSSGLSSGNTIYF
>TRBJ2-5|TRBV7-7|TRBD1
CASSQGQGGDQETQYF
>TRBJ2-2|TRBV19|NA
CASSAATANTGELFF
>TRBJ2-1|TRBV25-1|NA
CASLRPGPGYNEQFF
>TRBJ2-3|TRBV12-3/TRBV12-4|TRBD2
CASSTFTAGGTDTQYF
>TRBJ2-3|TRBV5-1|NA
CASTYLSGSTDTQYF
>TRBJ2-5|TRBV25-1|TRBD1
CASRDTLFTGGQETQYF
>TRBJ2-1|TRBV12-3/TRBV12-4|TRBD2
CASSPGLATNEQFF
>TRBJ2-5|TRBV12-3/TRBV12-4|TRBD1
CASSFSTGGETQYF